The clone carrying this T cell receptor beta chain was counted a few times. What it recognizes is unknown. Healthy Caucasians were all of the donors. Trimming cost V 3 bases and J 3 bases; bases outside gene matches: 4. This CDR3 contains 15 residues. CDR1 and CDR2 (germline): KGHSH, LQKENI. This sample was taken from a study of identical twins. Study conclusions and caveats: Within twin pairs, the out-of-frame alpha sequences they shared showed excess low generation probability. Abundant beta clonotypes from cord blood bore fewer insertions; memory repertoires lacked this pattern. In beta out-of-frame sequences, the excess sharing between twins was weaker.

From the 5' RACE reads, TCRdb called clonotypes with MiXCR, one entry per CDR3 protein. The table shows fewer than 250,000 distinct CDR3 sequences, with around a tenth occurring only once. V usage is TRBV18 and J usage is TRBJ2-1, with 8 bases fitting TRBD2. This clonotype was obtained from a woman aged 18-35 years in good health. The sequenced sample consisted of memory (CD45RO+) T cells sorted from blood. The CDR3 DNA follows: TGTGCCAGCTCACCGATACTAGCGGACTACAATGAGCAGTTCTTC. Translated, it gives CASSPILADYNEQFF.